Below, 25 T cell receptor beta chains from the same sample are listed, as sequenced in a study of T-cell reconstitution after alpha-beta-depleted transplantation in children. The authors prepared the TCRbeta library with unique molecular identifiers. TCRdb reprocessed the PCR reads with MiXCR, giving one entry per CDR3 protein. Of about a million distinct CDR3 sequences in the sample, roughly 29% were seen once. This sample comprised PBMCs, mostly from graft donor cells, obtained 360 days after TCRalphabeta/CD19-depleted stem cell transplant. These receptors were obtained from a boy in the first two years of life who had a stem cell transplant for SCID, so the T cells may come from the graft donor.

On this clonotype: The junction departs from the called germline gene at one end, perhaps through a read error. The rearrangement joins TRBV7-7 to TRBJ2-5; D gene uncertain. Germline V CDR1 and CDR2: SSHAT, FNYEAQ (reference sequence). The CDR3 extends over 15 amino acids. The CDR3 sequence is CASSLGPSRQETRYF. CDR3 coding DNA: TGTGCCAGCAGCTTAGGCCCCAGCCGCCAAGAGACCCGGTACTTC.

This chain links TRBV7-6 with TRBJ2-7, with TRBD1 identical over 10 bases. Germline assignment: CDR1 SGHVS and CDR2 FNYEAQ. The ends lost 5 bases at V and 0 bases at J; junction bases unmatched: 7. The CDR3 consists of 16 residues. The CDR3 region is CASSRGQGVPSYEQYF. The CDR3 region has the DNA TGTGCCAGCAGCCGAGGACAGGGGGTCCCCTCCTACGAGCAGTACTTC.

The sample holds many counts of this clonotype. V and J are TRBV6-2 or TRBV6-3 and TRBJ2-1, with unresolved D. The germline V and J ends were trimmed by 7 bases and 6 bases, with 10 bases remaining between them. Germline V gene data show CDR1 as MNHEY and CDR2 as SVGEGT. This CDR3 is 12 amino acids long. CDR3 sequence: CASIGPLNEQFF. The DNA for the CDR3 is TGTGCCAGCATAGGACCCCTCAATGAGCAGTTCTTC.

In its sample, this clonotype was seen a few times. The rearrangement links TRBV29-1 to TRBJ2-3; weak D call: TRBD1 (6 bases). This CDR3 comprises 12 residues. The V and J ends lost 8 bases and 8 bases respectively, with 17 bases between them. Germline CDR1 reads SQVTM; CDR2 reads ANQGSEA. CDR3 coding DNA: TGCAGCTATAAACCCAGGGGCTTTACGCAGTATTTT. Its protein is CSYKPRGFTQYF.

This clonotype was counted ten times or more. The V gene is TRBV2, the J gene TRBJ2-1; no definite D call. The ends were cut back, 0 bases at V and 1 base at J, with 10 bases in the middle. CDR3 length: 16 residues. The V gene's germline CDR1 is SNHLY and CDR2 FYNNEI. In nucleotides, the CDR3 is TGTGCCAGCAGTGAAGCGTATACTAATTCCTACAATGAGCAGTTCTTC. Its protein is CASSEAYTNSYNEQFF.

The sample holds a few counts of this clonotype. The CDR3 region has the DNA TGTGCCAGCAGTCGACAGGTTGCTGGGGCCAACGTCCTGACTTTC. Its protein is CASSRQVAGANVLTF. This chain connects TRBV12-3 or TRBV12-4 to TRBJ2-6, with D possibly TRBD1 on 6 matching bases. V was cut by 5 bases and J by 2 bases, with 10 bases left in between. The CDR3 sequence is 15 residues long.

V and J are TRBV12-3 or TRBV12-4 and TRBJ2-5; D not resolved. The CDR3 contains 14 residues. Trimming took off 6 bases at V and 3 bases at J, with 14 bases between the two ends. The CDR3 loop reads CASRLLFGEETQYF. In DNA, the CDR3 is TGTGCCAGCAGACTACTTTTTGGGGAAGAGACCCAGTACTTC.

The chain employs TRBV12-3 or TRBV12-4 and TRBJ2-2, with a tentative D call TRBD1 (6 bases). There are 19 residues in the CDR3. Deletions cut 5 bases from V and 3 bases from J, with 25 bases between. The CDR3 DNA is TGTGCCAGCAGTACGAACCGGGCCCGGGACACCCTATACACCGGGGAGCTGTTTTTT. It codes for CASSTNRARDTLYTGELFF.

The CDR3 sequence is CASSLRVEQVVDEQYF. For the CDR3, the DNA is TGTGCCAGCAGCTTACGAGTTGAACAGGTCGTGGACGAGCAGTACTTC. The V call is TRBV7-8, the J call TRBJ2-7, with D perhaps TRBD1 (5 bases). The germline CDR1 and CDR2 sequences are SGHVS and FQNEAQ. V was trimmed by 2 bases and J by 5 bases, leaving 19 bases between them. CDR3 size: 16 residues.

The rearrangement uses TRBV18 and TRBJ1-1; a weak D match, TRBD1 (6 bases). This CDR3 comprises 14 residues. Trimming left V 1 base short and J 4 bases short, with 10 bases between. Per germline, CDR1 KGHSH and CDR2 LQKENI. CDR3 amino acids: CASSPLTGATEAFF. DNA for the CDR3: TGTGCCAGCTCACCACTAACGGGGGCCACTGAAGCTTTCTTT.

This clonotype was counted between two and nine times. The chain employs TRBV27 and TRBJ1-1; D is possibly TRBD1 (5 bases). V lost 0 bases and J 5 bases, leaving 10 bases between the germline ends. The CDR3 has 14 amino acids. Germline CDR1 reads MNHEY; CDR2 reads SMNVEV (reference sequence). The CDR3 here is CASSLSGTRTEAFF. CDR3 DNA: TGTGCCAGCAGTTTATCGGGGACGCGGACTGAAGCTTTCTTT.

This clonotype was picked up a small number of times. This chain uses TRBV18 with TRBJ2-7; D not resolved. Per the germline V gene, CDR1 is KGHSH and CDR2 is LQKENI. The CDR3 is made up of 16 amino acids. V gave up 1 base and J gave up 0 bases, with 13 bases separating them. The CDR3 here is CASSPLNYKSSYEQYF. The DNA for the CDR3 is TGTGCCAGCTCACCACTGAATTACAAGAGCTCCTACGAGCAGTACTTC.

This clonotype has only a few counts. The V and J genes are TRBV7-2 and TRBJ1-4; TRBD1 is a possible D gene (5 bases). Trimming cost V 4 bases and J 12 bases, with 24 bases left between them. Germline CDR1 is SGHTA and CDR2 is FQGNSA. This CDR3 comprises 16 residues. The CDR3 reads CASSSDGTARSGELFF. Written as DNA, the CDR3 is TGTGCCAGCAGCTCAGACGGGACTGCTCGGTCGGGTGAACTGTTTTTT.

At least ten counts were recorded for this clonotype. The V gene is TRBV9, the J gene TRBJ1-4; D possibly corresponds to TRBD1 (6 bases). The length of the CDR3 is 14 residues. The V end was cut by 3 bases, the J end by 12 bases, with 18 bases between. CDR1 and CDR2 from the germline V gene are SGDLS and YYNGEE. DNA of the CDR3: TGTGCCAGCAGCGCCATTACAGGGACGGGCGAACTGTTTTTT. Translation: CASSAITGTGELFF.

This clonotype appeared a few times. The CDR3 nucleotides read TGCGCCAGCAGCTTGGTATTGGGCTTCTCCTACAATGAGCAGTTCTTC. It yields the protein CASSLVLGFSYNEQFF. The chain couples TRBV5-1 to TRBJ2-1; no firm D call. The CDR3 loop spans 16 amino acids. Trimming took 0 bases from V and 0 from J, leaving 10 bases between them. Germline CDR1 reads SGHRS; CDR2 reads YFSETQ.

In this sample, this clonotype turned up a few times. The chain employs TRBV20-1 and TRBJ2-5, with 12 bases matching TRBD2. The CDR3 contains 16 residues. The germline gives CDR1 DFQATT, CDR2 SNEGSKA (reference sequence). V lost 0 bases, J lost 5 bases, and 7 bases stayed unmatched. The CDR3 loop reads CSAREASGGAGETQYF. The CDR3 bases are TGCAGTGCTAGAGAAGCTAGCGGGGGGGCCGGGGAGACCCAGTACTTC.

This chain uses TRBV7-6 with TRBJ2-4; D possibly corresponds to TRBD1 (5 bases). The V end was cut by 5 bases, the J end by 0 bases, with 17 bases between. The CDR3 is 17 residues long. The germline CDR1 and CDR2 sequences are SGHVS and FNYEAQ. In DNA, the CDR3 is TGTGCCAGCAGCCTCCATCCTGACAGCTTAGCCAAAAACATTCAGTACTTC. Protein: CASSLHPDSLAKNIQYF.

This clonotype appeared many times. The chain carries TRBV29-1 and TRBJ2-3, with D possibly TRBD1 on 7 matching bases. Per germline, CDR1 SQVTM and CDR2 ANQGSEA. Trimming shortened V by 7 bases and J by 2 bases, and 16 bases separated the two germline ends. The CDR3 extends over 14 amino acids. This chain's CDR3 is CSARRGQSTDTQYF. The CDR3, as DNA: TGCAGCGCCCGGAGGGGACAGTCCACAGATACGCAGTATTTT.

This clonotype was seen ten or more times. This chain's CDR3 is CASRTGVTDTQYF. In DNA form, the CDR3 reads TGTGCCAGCAGGACGGGGGTCACAGATACGCAGTATTTT. The J gene is TRBJ2-3, the V gene TRBV2, with a weak D call TRBD2 (6 bases). Germline CDR1 is SNHLY and CDR2 is FYNNEI. The CDR3 totals 13 residues. The germline V and J ends were trimmed by 6 bases and 2 bases, with 9 bases remaining between them.

The V gene is TRBV5-1, the J gene TRBJ2-5; D is undetermined. Germline CDR1 and CDR2: SGHRS and YFSETQ. V lost 5 bases, J lost 0 bases, and 5 bases lay in between. This CDR3 contains 12 residues. Here the CDR3 reads CASRWYQETQYF. The CDR3 bases are TGCGCCAGCAGATGGTACCAAGAGACCCAGTACTTC.

This clonotype was observed a few times. This sequence joins TRBV29-1 and TRBJ2-1; D gene ambiguous. Germline V lookup: CDR1 SQVTM, CDR2 ANQGSEA. V lost 4 bases, J lost 0 bases, and 10 bases lay in between. There are 14 residues in the CDR3. Here the CDR3 DNA reads TGCAGCGTTGGGGCGGTCAGCTCCTACAATGAGCAGTTCTTC. Translating it yields CSVGAVSSYNEQFF.

V gene TRBV29-1 combines with J gene TRBJ2-3, with D possibly TRBD1 on 6 matching bases. CDR3 length: 14 amino acids. The V gene lost 3 bases and the J gene lost 3 bases, with 13 bases spanning the gap. CDR1 SQVTM and CDR2 ANQGSEA come from the germline V gene. The chain's CDR3 is CSVDKGTNTDTQYF. In nucleotides, the CDR3 is TGCAGCGTTGATAAAGGGACAAATACAGATACGCAGTATTTT.

The rearrangement links TRBV5-5 to TRBJ1-5, with 10 bases identical to TRBD1. V lost 2 bases to trimming and J lost 4 bases; unmatched junction nucleotides: 6. The V gene's germline CDR1 is SGHKS and CDR2 YYEKEE (reference sequence). This CDR3 has 16 residues. CDR3: CASSFEGQGRNQPQHF. The CDR3 DNA follows: TGTGCCAGCAGCTTTGAGGGACAGGGGCGTAATCAGCCCCAGCATTTT.

V usage is TRBV2 and J usage is TRBJ2-1; the D gene is possibly TRBD2 (6 bases). CDR1 and CDR2 from the germline V gene are SNHLY and FYNNEI. This CDR3 is 13 amino acids long. Trimming removed 7 bases from V and 5 bases from J, with 12 bases in between. The CDR3 loop reads CASMDGGDNEQFF. The CDR3 DNA is TGTGCCAGCATGGACGGGGGTGACAATGAGCAGTTCTTC.

This clonotype came up many times. This sequence joins TRBV7-2 and TRBJ2-1; TRBD1 matches at 9 bases. The CDR3 length is 15 residues. The trim removed 4 bases at V and 4 bases at J, leaving 5 bases unmatched. Germline loops: CDR1 SGHTA, CDR2 FQGNSA. The CDR3 DNA sequence: TGTGCCAGCAGCTGGACCGGGACAGGGTACAATGAGCAGTTCTTC. It codes for CASSWTGTGYNEQFF.